This TCR beta chain stems from a study of T cell responses to AZD1222 COVID-19 vaccine. Whole-study results and caveats: Spike-wide coverage was observed for vaccine-associated CD4 TCRs, with dominant responses at 160-218 and 743-854. Baseline testing showed seropositivity in only a handful of AZD1222 recipients.

Trimming pared 5 bases from V and 7 bases from J, leaving 20 bases between. The germline V gene encodes CDR1 LNHDA and CDR2 SQIVND (reference sequence). CDR3 length: 15 residues. TCRdb's table, derived via immunoSEQ multiplex PCR, lists solely in-frame clones and lacks some. The table shows tens of thousands of clones, with under 90% occurring only once. With regard to this clone: Its antigen is undetermined.

The chain carries TRBV19 and TRBJ1-1, with D hard to call. This TCR was recovered from an adult in good health. The sequencing used peripheral blood, collected on day 0 of AZD1222 vaccination. CDR3 in DNA: TGTGCCAGTAGTCCAAATTCGGCTTTAGGGCGTGAAGCTTTCTTT. Translated, it gives CASSPNSALGREAFF. The whole variable domain, remainder taken from reference TRBV19 and TRBJ1-1, is DGGITQSPKYLFRKEGQNVTLSCEQNLNHDAMYWYRQDPGQGLRLIYYSQIVNDFQKGDIAEGYSVSREKKESFPLTVTSAQKNPTAFYLCASSPNSALGREAFFGQGTRLTVV.